The TCR beta chain described here comes from a study of a mutant IDH1 vaccine in newly diagnosed glioma. Germline assignment: CDR1 SGHNT and CDR2 YYREEE (reference sequence). The CDR3 is 17 amino acids. V shed 2 bases and J 4 bases; nucleotides not matched to a gene: 12. The time point denotes: baseline, week 1 (first vaccination visit). Treatment defined: pre-vaccination baseline after standard-of-care therapy. This table comes from immunoSEQ multiplex PCR, and its TCRdb copy is limited to in-frame clones, with some not included. The data hold about 51,000 clones, with approximately 80% observed a single time.

Sequenced material: PBMCs, taken from a glioma patient treated with radiotherapy, temozolomide or both. The TCR was taken from a woman in her forties with glioma. The chain recombines TRBV5-4 with TRBJ2-3; 8 nucleotides agree with TRBD2. The CDR3 is CASSFPLGGGRPDTQYF. DNA for the CDR3: TGTGCCAGCAGCTTCCCCTTGGGCGGGGGGCGACCAGATACGCAGTATTTT.